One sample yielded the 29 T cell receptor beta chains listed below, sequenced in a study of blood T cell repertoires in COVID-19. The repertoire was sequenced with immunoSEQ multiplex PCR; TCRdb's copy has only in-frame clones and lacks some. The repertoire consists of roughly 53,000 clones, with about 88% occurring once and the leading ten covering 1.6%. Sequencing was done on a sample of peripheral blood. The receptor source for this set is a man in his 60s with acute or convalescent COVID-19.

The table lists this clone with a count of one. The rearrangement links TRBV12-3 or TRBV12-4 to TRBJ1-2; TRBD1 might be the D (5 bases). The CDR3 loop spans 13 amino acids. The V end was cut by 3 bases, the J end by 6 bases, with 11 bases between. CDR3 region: CASSFTGLDGYTF. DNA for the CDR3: TGTGCCAGCAGTTTTACAGGTTTGGATGGCTACACCTTC.

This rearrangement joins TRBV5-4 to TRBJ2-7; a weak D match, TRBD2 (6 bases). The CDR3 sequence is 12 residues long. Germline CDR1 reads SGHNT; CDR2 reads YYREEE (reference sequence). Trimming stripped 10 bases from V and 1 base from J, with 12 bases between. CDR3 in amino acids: CAFQGGSYEQYF. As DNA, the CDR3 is TGTGCCTTCCAGGGAGGATCCTACGAGCAGTACTTC.

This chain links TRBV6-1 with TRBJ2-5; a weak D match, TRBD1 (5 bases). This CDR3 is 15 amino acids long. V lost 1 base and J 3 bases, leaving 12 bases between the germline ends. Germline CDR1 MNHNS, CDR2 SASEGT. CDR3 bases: TGTGCCAGCAGTGAAGTCTTCCAGGGTGAAGAGACCCAGTACTTC. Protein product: CASSEVFQGEETQYF.

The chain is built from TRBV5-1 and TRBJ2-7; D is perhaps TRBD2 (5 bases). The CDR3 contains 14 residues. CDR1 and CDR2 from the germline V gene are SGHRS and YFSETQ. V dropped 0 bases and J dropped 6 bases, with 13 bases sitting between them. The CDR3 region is CASSLDGQSGEQYF. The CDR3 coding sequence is TGCGCCAGCAGCTTGGATGGTCAGAGCGGCGAGCAGTACTTC.

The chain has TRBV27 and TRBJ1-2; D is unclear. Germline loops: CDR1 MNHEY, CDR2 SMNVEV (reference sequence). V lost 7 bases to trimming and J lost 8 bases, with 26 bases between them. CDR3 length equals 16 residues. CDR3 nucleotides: TGTGCCAGCACCTTCCTAGGTGAGAGAAAAGAAAAGGGCTACACCTTC. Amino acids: CASTFLGERKEKGYTF.

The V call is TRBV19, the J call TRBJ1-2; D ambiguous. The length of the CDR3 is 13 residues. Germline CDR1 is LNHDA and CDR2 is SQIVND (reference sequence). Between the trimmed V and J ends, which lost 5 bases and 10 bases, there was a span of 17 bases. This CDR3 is CASSVDRERAYTF. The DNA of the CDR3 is TGTGCCAGTAGTGTGGACCGGGAACGAGCCTACACCTTC.

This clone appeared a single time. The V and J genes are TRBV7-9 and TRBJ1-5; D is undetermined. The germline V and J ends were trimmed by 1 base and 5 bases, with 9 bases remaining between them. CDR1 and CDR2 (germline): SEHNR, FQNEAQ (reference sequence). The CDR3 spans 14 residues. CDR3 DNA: TGTGCCAGCAGCTTAGACGCGAGTGATCAGCCCCAGCATTTT. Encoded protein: CASSLDASDQPQHF.

CDR3 region: CASSQSSLSPLHF. The CDR3 DNA is TGTGCCAGCAGCCAGTCCTCTCTTTCACCCCTCCACTTT. The chain recombines TRBV14 with TRBJ1-6; D remains ambiguous. The CDR3 has 13 amino acids. V shed 3 bases and J shed 9 bases, with 9 bases lying between them. Germline lookup yields CDR1 SGHDN and CDR2 FVKESK.

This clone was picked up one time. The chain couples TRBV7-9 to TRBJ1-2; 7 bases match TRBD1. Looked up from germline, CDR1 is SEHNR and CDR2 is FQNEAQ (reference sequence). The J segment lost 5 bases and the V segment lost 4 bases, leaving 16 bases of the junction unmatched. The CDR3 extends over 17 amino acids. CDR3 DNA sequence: TGTGCCAGCAGCTCGCTTGAGGGACAGCTGTTTCATTATGGCTACACCTTC. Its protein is CASSSLEGQLFHYGYTF.

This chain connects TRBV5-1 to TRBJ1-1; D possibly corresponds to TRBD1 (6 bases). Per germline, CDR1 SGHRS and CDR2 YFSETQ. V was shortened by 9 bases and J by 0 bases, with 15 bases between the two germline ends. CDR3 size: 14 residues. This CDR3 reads CAILQGLLNTEAFF. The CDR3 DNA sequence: TGCGCCATCTTACAGGGTCTCCTGAACACTGAAGCTTTCTTT.

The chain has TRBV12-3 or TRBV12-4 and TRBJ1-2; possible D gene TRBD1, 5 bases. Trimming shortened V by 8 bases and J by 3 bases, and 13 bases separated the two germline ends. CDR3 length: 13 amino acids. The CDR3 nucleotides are TGTGCCAGCGCGGAACAGGCCTACTATGGCTACACCTTC. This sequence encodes CASAEQAYYGYTF.

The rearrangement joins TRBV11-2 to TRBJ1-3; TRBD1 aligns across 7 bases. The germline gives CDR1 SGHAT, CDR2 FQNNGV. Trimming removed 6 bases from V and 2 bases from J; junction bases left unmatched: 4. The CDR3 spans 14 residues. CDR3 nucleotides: TGTGCCAGCAGACCGACAGGGACTGGAAACACCATATATTTT. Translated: CASRPTGTGNTIYF. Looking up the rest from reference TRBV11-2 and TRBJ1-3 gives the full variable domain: EAGVAQSPRYKIIEKRQSVAFWCNPISGHATLYWYQQILGQGPKLLIQFQNNGVVDDSQLPKDRFSAERLKGVDSTLKIQPAKLEDSAVYLCASRPTGTGNTIYFGEGSWLTVV.

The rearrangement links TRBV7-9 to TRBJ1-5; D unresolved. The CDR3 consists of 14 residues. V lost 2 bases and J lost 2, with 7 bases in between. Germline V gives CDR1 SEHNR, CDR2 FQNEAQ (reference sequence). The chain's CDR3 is CASSLLEGNQPQHF. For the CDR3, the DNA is TGTGCCAGCAGCTTATTAGAGGGCAATCAGCCCCAGCATTTT.

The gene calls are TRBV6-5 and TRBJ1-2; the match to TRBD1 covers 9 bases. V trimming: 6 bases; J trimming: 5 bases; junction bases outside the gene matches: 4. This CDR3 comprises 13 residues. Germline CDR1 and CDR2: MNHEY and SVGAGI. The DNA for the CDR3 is TGTGCCAGCAGACTGACAGGGGGTTATGGCTACACCTTC. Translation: CASRLTGGYGYTF.

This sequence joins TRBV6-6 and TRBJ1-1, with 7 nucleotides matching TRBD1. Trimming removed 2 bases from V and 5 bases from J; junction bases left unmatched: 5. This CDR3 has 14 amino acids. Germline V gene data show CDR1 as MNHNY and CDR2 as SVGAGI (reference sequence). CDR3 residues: CASSYGAGGTEAFF. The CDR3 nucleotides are TGTGCCAGCAGTTACGGCGCAGGGGGGACTGAAGCTTTCTTT.

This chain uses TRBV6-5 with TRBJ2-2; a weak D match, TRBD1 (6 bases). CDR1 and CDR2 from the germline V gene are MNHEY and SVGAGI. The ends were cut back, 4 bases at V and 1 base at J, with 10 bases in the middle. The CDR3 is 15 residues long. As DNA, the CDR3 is TGTGCCAGCAGTTGGGACATAAAGAACACCGGGGAGCTGTTTTTT. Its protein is CASSWDIKNTGELFF.

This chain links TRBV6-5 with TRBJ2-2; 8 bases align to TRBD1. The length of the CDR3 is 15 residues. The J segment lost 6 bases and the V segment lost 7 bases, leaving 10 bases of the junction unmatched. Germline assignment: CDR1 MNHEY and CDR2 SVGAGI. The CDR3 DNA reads TGTGCCAGCACTACAAGGACAGGGTTGTCCGGGGAGCTGTTTTTT. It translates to CASTTRTGLSGELFF.

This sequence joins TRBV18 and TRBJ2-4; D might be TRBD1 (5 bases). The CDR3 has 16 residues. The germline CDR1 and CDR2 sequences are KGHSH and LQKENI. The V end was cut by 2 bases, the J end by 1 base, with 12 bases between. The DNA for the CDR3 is TGTGCCAGCTCACCATCGGCAGGGTGGGCCAAAAACATTCAGTACTTC. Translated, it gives CASSPSAGWAKNIQYF.

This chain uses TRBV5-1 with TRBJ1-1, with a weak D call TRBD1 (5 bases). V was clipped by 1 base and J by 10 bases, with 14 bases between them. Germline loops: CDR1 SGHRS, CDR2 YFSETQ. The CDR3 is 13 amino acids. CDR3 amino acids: CASSLRGNRGAFF. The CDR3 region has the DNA TGCGCCAGCAGCTTGCGGGGGAATAGAGGAGCTTTCTTT.

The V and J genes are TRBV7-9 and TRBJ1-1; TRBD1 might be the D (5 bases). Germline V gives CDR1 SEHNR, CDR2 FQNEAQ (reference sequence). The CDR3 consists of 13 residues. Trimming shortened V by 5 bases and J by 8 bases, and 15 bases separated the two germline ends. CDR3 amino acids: CASSRFGGEEAFF. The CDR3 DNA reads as TGTGCCAGCAGCCGCTTCGGGGGTGAGGAAGCTTTCTTT.

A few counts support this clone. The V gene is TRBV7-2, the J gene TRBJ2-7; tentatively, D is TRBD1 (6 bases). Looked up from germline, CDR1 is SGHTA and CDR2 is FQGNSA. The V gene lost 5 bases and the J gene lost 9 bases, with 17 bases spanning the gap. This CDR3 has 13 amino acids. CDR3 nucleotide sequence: TGTGCCAGCAGCCTTACTATGGGGACAATGCAGTACTTC. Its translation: CASSLTMGTMQYF.

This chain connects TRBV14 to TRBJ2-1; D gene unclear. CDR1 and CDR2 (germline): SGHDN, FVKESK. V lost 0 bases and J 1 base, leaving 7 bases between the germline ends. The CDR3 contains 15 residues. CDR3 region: CASSQDLTSYNEQFF. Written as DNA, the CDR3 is TGTGCCAGCAGCCAAGATCTTACTTCCTACAATGAGCAGTTCTTC.

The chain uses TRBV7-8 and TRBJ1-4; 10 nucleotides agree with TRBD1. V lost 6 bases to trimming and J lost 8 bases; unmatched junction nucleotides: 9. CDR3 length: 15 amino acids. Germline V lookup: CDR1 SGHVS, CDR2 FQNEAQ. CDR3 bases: TGTGCCAGCAGAATGAGAGGGACAGGGGAAGAAAAACTGTTTTTT. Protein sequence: CASRMRGTGEEKLFF. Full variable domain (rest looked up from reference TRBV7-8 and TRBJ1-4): GAGVSQSPRYKVAKRGQDVALRCDPISGHVSLFWYQQALGQGPEFLTYFQNEAQLDKSGLPSDRFFAERPEGSVSTLKIQRTQQEDSAVYLCASRMRGTGEEKLFFGSGTQLSVL.

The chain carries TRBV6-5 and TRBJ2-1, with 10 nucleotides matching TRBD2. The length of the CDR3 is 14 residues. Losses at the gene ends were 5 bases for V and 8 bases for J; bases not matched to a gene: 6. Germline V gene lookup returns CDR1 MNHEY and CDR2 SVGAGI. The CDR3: CASSPLAGEHEQFF. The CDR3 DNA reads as TGTGCCAGCAGTCCGCTAGCGGGGGAACATGAGCAGTTCTTC.

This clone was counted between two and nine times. CDR3 sequence: CASSSHLSGPQHF. The CDR3 nucleotides are TGTGCCAGCAGCTCCCACCTCTCCGGGCCCCAGCATTTT. This sequence joins TRBV5-6 and TRBJ1-5; D is unclear. Germline values: CDR1 SGHDT, CDR2 YYEEEE. Between the trimmed V and J ends, which lost 3 bases and 9 bases, there was a span of 13 bases. CDR3 size: 13 residues.

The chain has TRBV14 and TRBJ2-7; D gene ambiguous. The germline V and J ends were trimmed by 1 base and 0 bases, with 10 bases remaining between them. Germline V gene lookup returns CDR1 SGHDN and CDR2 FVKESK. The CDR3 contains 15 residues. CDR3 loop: CASSQADNFSYEQYF. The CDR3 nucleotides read TGTGCCAGCAGCCAAGCCGACAATTTCTCCTACGAGCAGTACTTC.

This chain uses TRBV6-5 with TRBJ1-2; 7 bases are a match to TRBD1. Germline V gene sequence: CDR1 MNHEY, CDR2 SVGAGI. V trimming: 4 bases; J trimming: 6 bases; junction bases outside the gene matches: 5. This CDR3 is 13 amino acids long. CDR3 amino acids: CASSFDRANGYTF. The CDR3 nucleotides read TGTGCCAGCAGTTTTGACAGGGCTAATGGCTACACCTTC.

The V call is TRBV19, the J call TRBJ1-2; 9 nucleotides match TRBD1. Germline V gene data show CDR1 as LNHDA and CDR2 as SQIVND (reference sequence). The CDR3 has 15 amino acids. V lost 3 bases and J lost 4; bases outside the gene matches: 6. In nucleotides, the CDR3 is TGTGCCAGTAGTATTGAGGGACAGGGAAGCTATGGCTACACCTTC. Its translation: CASSIEGQGSYGYTF.

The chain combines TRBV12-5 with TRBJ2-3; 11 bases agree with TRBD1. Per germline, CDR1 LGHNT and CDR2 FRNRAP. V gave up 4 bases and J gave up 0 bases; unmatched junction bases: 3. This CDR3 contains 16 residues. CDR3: CASGWTGGVSTDTQYF. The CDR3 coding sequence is TGTGCTAGTGGTTGGACAGGGGGCGTTAGCACAGATACGCAGTATTTT.